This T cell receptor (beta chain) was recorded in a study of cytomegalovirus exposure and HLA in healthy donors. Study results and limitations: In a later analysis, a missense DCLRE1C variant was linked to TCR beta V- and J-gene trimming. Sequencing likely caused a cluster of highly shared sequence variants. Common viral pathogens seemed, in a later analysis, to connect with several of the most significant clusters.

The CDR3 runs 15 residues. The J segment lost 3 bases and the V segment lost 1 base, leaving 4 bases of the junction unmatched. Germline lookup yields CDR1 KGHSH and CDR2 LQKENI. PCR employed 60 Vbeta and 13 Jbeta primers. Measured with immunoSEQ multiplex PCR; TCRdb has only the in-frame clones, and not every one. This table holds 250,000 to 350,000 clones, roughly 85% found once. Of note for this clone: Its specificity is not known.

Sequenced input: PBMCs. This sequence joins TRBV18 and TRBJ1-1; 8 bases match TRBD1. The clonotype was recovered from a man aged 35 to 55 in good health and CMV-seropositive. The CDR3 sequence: CASSPRTGIDTEAFF. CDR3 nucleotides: TGTGCCAGCTCACCACGGACAGGGATTGACACTGAAGCTTTCTTT. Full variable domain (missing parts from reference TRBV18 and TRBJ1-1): NAGVMQNPRHLVRRRGQEARLRCSPMKGHSHVYWYRQLPEEGLKFMVYLQKENIIDESGMPKERFSAEFPKEGPSILRIQQVVRGDSAAYFCASSPRTGIDTEAFFGQGTRLTVV.